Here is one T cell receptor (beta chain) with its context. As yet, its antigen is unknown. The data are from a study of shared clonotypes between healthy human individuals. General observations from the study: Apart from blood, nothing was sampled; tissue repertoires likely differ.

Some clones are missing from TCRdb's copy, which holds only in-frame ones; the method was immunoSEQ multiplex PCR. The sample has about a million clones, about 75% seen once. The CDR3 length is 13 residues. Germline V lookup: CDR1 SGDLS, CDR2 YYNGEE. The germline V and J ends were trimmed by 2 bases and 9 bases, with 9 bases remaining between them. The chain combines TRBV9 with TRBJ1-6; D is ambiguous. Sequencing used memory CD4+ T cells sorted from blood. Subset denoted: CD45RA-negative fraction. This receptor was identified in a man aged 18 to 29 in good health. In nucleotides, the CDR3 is TGTGCCAGCAGCGTGGAGTTAGGTTCACCCCTCCACTTT. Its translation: CASSVELGSPLHF.